A few counts support the clone carrying this TCR beta chain. The sample belongs to a study of cytomegalovirus exposure and HLA in healthy donors. Study at large: Earlier sequencing of 150 million to 200 million T cells yielded approximately 120 million unique TCR beta sequences.

The PCR ran on 60 Vbeta and 13 Jbeta primers. TCRdb's copy holds only in-frame clones and misses some; the assay was immunoSEQ multiplex PCR. The data show about 67,000 clones, with approximately 71% seen just once and 2% to 2.5% held by the top ten. Per the germline V gene, CDR1 is GTSNPN and CDR2 is SVGIG (reference sequence). V was shortened by 2 bases and J by 4 bases, with 12 bases between the two germline ends. The CDR3 runs to 14 residues. This sequence originates from a woman between 25 and 40 years old in good health and CMV-seronegative. The rearrangement uses TRBV30 and TRBJ1-5, with a weak D call TRBD1 (5 bases). Sequencing was performed on PBMCs. CDR3 bases: TGTGCCTGGAGTCTTACAGGTTTTAATCAGCCCCAGCATTTT. Translation: CAWSLTGFNQPQHF. Based on the CDR3 plus reference TRBV30 and TRBJ1-5, the full variable domain is SQTIHQWPATLVQPVGSPLSLECTVEGTSNPNLYWYRQAAGRGLQLLFYSVGIGQISSEVPQNLSASRPQDRQFILSSKKLLLSDSGFYLCAWSLTGFNQPQHFGDGTRLSIL.